This TCR beta chain was found in a study of TIL therapy for anti-PD-1-resistant metastatic lung cancer. Study information: Most patients had lung adenocarcinoma. Tumors carried a median about 1.5 non-synonymous mutations per megabase.

Time point defined: pre-treatment sample, taken before nivolumab and TIL therapy. There are 15 residues in the CDR3. V dropped 10 bases and J dropped 5 bases, with 24 bases sitting between them. CDR1 and CDR2 (germline): SNHLY, FYNNEI. Turning to this clone: Its antigen remains unknown.

Findings of the study overall: The baseline peripheral repertoire was partially replaced by infused TIL clonotypes that later decayed.

The libraries were made with immunoSEQ v3. Produced via immunoSEQ multiplex PCR; TCRdb's table is partial and in-frame only. The sample contains tens of thousands of clones, roughly 79% of which appear only once. The TCR originated in a person aged 25-80 years with non-small cell lung cancer. This sequence joins TRBV2 and TRBJ2-7, with D maybe TRBD2 (6 bases). The starting material was blood, obtained at baseline. The CDR3 DNA reads as TGTGCCACCATACCTTTGAGACTAGGTATACACGAGCAGTACTTC. Residues: CATIPLRLGIHEQYF.